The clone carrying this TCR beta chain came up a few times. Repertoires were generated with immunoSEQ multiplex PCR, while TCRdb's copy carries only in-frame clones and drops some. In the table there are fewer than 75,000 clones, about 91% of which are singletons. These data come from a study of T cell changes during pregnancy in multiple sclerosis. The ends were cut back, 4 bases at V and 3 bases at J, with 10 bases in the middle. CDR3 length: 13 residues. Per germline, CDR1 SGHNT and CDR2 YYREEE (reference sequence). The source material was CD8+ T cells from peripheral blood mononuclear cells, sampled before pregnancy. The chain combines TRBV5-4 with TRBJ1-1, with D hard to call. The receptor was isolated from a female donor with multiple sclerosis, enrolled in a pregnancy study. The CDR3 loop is CASSVERDTEAFF. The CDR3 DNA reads TGTGCCAGCAGCGTGGAACGGGACACTGAAGCTTTCTTT.